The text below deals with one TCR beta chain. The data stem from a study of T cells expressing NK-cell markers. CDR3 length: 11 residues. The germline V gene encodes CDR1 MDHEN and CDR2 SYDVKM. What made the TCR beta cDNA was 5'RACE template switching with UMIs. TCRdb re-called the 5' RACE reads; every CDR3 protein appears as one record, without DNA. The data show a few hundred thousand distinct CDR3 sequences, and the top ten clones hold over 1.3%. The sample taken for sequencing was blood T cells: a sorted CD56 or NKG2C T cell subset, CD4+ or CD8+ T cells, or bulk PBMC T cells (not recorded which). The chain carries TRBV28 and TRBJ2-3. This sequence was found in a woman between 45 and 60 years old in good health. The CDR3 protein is CASSSEGTQYF.